These 22 T cell receptor beta chains were sequenced from one sample in a study of blood T cell repertoires in COVID-19 (TCRdb year 2020). The library was produced with the immunoSEQ multiplex PCR assay. Not all clones reach the TCRdb copy of this immuneACCESS table, which keeps in-frame sequences only. Checked studies attribute under half of the gap to unresolved V genes and leave the rest unexplained. The sample has some 110,000 clones on record, roughly 88% of them singletons. The ten largest clones represent nearly 0.85% of the sample. The material sequenced was peripheral blood. All receptors derive from a woman in her 70s with acute or convalescent COVID-19.

V usage is TRBV3-1 (or the pseudogene TRBV3-2) and J usage is TRBJ2-7; 14 bases are a match to TRBD2. Germline-derived CDR1 and CDR2 are LGHDT and YNNKEL (reference sequence). Unmatched junction bases numbered 5, after V lost 5 bases and J lost 2 bases. This CDR3 contains 16 residues. CDR3 sequence reads: CASSGPGLAGAYEQYF. Written as DNA, the CDR3 is TGTGCCAGCAGCGGACCGGGACTAGCGGGAGCCTACGAGCAGTACTTC.

A note on this clone: The sample carries other DNA sequences with the same CDR3. The V and J genes are TRBV19 and TRBJ2-3; D uncertain. The CDR3 extends over 11 amino acids. V dropped 5 bases and J dropped 3 bases, with 3 bases sitting between them. Germline CDR1 LNHDA, CDR2 SQIVND (reference sequence). CDR3 nucleotide sequence: TGTGCCAGTAGTTTAACAGATACGCAGTATTTT. Residues: CASSLTDTQYF.

V and J are TRBV19 and TRBJ1-2, with 7 bases matching TRBD1. The CDR3 is made up of 17 amino acids. The germline gives CDR1 LNHDA, CDR2 SQIVND (reference sequence). V shed 9 bases and J 0 bases; nucleotides not matched to a gene: 16. The DNA for the CDR3 is TGTGCCAGCCTACCCCTATCCGGGGACAGACCTAACTATGGCTACACCTTC. Its protein is CASLPLSGDRPNYGYTF.

This chain joins TRBV7-2 and TRBJ1-6, with a tentative D call TRBD1 (5 bases). The CDR3 is 15 amino acids. Between the trimmed V and J ends, which lost 2 bases and 2 bases, there was a span of 7 bases. Germline-derived CDR1 and CDR2 are SGHTA and FQGNSA. CDR3 DNA sequence: TGTGCCAGCAGCTTAACAGGCCCCTATAATTCACCCCTCCACTTT. It encodes CASSLTGPYNSPLHF.

This chain uses TRBV6-5 with TRBJ1-1, with D tentatively TRBD1 (5 bases). V was trimmed by 7 bases and J by 2 bases, leaving 11 bases between them. Germline V gives CDR1 MNHEY, CDR2 SVGAGI. There are 13 residues in the CDR3. Here the CDR3 DNA reads TGTGCCAGCATTTTAGACAGAAACACTGAAGCTTTCTTT. Its protein is CASILDRNTEAFF.

The chain is built from TRBV18 and TRBJ2-1; D is perhaps TRBD2 (5 bases). CDR3 length: 15 residues. Germline V gene lookup returns CDR1 KGHSH and CDR2 LQKENI. V was pared by 5 bases and J by 8 bases, with 19 bases between. This CDR3 is CASSSRGAVVDEQFF. The CDR3 region has the DNA TGTGCCAGCTCAAGCCGGGGTGCAGTCGTCGATGAGCAGTTCTTC.

The V call is TRBV3-1 (or the pseudogene TRBV3-2), the J call TRBJ1-1; TRBD1 agrees at 7 bases. Trimming cost V 5 bases and J 4 bases; bases outside gene matches: 7. CDR3 length equals 14 residues. Germline V lookup: CDR1 LGHDT, CDR2 YNNKEL (reference sequence). CDR3 sequence reads: CASSKRAGGTEAFF. In DNA, the CDR3 is TGTGCCAGCAGCAAAAGGGCAGGGGGCACTGAAGCTTTCTTT.

This clone occurred a few times. The chain couples TRBV28 to TRBJ2-1, with 9 bases lining up with TRBD1. Per the germline V gene, CDR1 is MDHEN and CDR2 is SYDVKM. The CDR3 has 15 residues. V lost 6 bases and J lost 9; bases outside the gene matches: 12. CDR3 protein: CASRNPGQGGTEQFF. The CDR3 region has the DNA TGTGCCAGCAGGAATCCGGGACAGGGTGGGACTGAGCAGTTCTTC. The whole variable domain, remainder taken from reference TRBV28 and TRBJ2-1, is DVKVTQSSRYLVKRTGEKVFLECVQDMDHENMFWYRQDPGLGLRLIYFSYDVKMKEKGDIPEGYSVSREKKERFSLILESASTNQTSMYLCASRNPGQGGTEQFFGPGTRLTVL.

V and J are TRBV10-3 and TRBJ2-7; 10 bases match TRBD1. V dropped 8 bases and J dropped 1; count of bases not matched to a gene: 5. The CDR3 is 14 amino acids. Germline assignment: CDR1 ENHRY and CDR2 SYGVKD. CDR3 in amino acids: CAIGGTGASYEQYF. The CDR3 coding sequence is TGTGCCATCGGCGGGACAGGGGCGTCCTACGAGCAGTACTTC.

The gene calls are TRBV3-1 (or the pseudogene TRBV3-2) and TRBJ2-2; no clear D gene. CDR3 size: 15 residues. Trimming shortened V by 1 base and J by 4 bases, and 10 bases separated the two germline ends. Germline CDR1 and CDR2: LGHDT and YNNKEL (reference sequence). In nucleotides, the CDR3 is TGTGCCAGCAGCCAAGTCGAGTTCGGCACCGGGGAGCTGTTTTTT. Protein sequence: CASSQVEFGTGELFF.

The chain links TRBV11-2 to TRBJ2-3, with a weak D call TRBD2 (7 bases). This CDR3 has 17 residues. Per germline, CDR1 SGHAT and CDR2 FQNNGV. V gave up 5 bases and J gave up 0 bases, with 18 bases separating them. Here the CDR3 DNA reads TGTGCCAGCAGCCTTCTGGCGGGGGCCCCTAGCACAGATACGCAGTATTTT. The encoded protein is CASSLLAGAPSTDTQYF.

The chain recombines TRBV11-2 with TRBJ2-1; tentatively, D is TRBD2 (5 bases). CDR1 and CDR2 from the germline V gene are SGHAT and FQNNGV. V was cut by 2 bases and J by 12 bases, with 14 bases left in between. This CDR3 comprises 13 residues. CDR3 nucleotides: TGTGCCAGCAGCTTAATCGCGGCGGGCTGGCAGTTCTTC. Translation: CASSLIAAGWQFF.

The sample holds one count of this clone. This rearrangement joins TRBV7-3 to TRBJ1-1; D unresolved. This CDR3 contains 12 residues. V was clipped by 3 bases and J by 8 bases, with 10 bases between them. The germline V gene encodes CDR1 SGHTA and CDR2 FQGTGA. CDR3 sequence: CASSFRTREAFF. DNA of the CDR3: TGTGCCAGCAGCTTTCGGACTAGAGAAGCTTTCTTT.

V is TRBV7-2 and J is TRBJ2-7, with D tentatively TRBD1 (5 bases). Germline lookup yields CDR1 SGHTA and CDR2 FQGNSA. This CDR3 region has 15 residues. V lost 0 bases to trimming and J lost 1 base, with 10 bases between them. The DNA of the CDR3 is TGTGCCAGCAGCTTAGCGGGGCTCCATTCCTACGAGCAGTACTTC. Encoded protein: CASSLAGLHSYEQYF. Variable domain in full (rest from reference TRBV7-2 and TRBJ2-7): GAGVSQSPSNKVTEKGKDVELRCDPISGHTALYWYRQSLGQGLEFLIYFQGNSAPDKSGLPSDRFSAERTGGSVSTLTIQRTQQEDSAVYLCASSLAGLHSYEQYFGPGTRLTVT.

This rearrangement joins TRBV5-1 to TRBJ2-3; 7 bases align to TRBD1. The CDR3 sequence is 15 residues long. V lost 0 bases, J lost 3 bases, and 4 bases stayed unmatched. The germline V gene has CDR1 SGHRS and CDR2 YFSETQ. CDR3 residues: CASSLGQGKTDTQYF. The CDR3 bases are TGCGCCAGCAGCTTGGGACAGGGAAAGACAGATACGCAGTATTTT.

The genes are TRBV6-5 and TRBJ1-4; D gene unclear. The V end lost 2 bases, the J end lost 8 bases, and 12 bases lay between the germline ends. The CDR3 runs 14 residues. Germline CDR1 is MNHEY and CDR2 is SVGAGI. The CDR3 DNA follows: TGTGCCAGCAGTTACGTCACCCGTGGCGAAAAACTGTTTTTT. Its protein product is CASSYVTRGEKLFF.

J is TRBJ2-5 and V is TRBV6-5, with TRBD2 matching 11 bases. This CDR3 has 14 amino acids. The V gene end was trimmed by 5 bases and the J gene end by 6 bases; junction bases not matched to a gene: 5. The germline V gene has CDR1 MNHEY and CDR2 SVGAGI. CDR3 sequence reads: CASSPLAGGKTQYF. The CDR3 DNA reads TGTGCCAGCAGTCCTCTAGCGGGAGGAAAGACCCAGTACTTC.

The gene calls are TRBV5-6 and TRBJ1-5; no definite D call. The CDR3 length is 16 residues. Per germline, CDR1 SGHDT and CDR2 YYEEEE. The V gene lost 2 bases and the J gene lost 7 bases, with 19 bases spanning the gap. CDR3 region: CASSFWSLGERQPQHF. In nucleotides, the CDR3 is TGTGCCAGCAGCTTTTGGAGTCTCGGGGAGCGACAGCCCCAGCATTTT.

This chain joins TRBV19 and TRBJ2-1, with TRBD2 matching 8 bases. Germline lookup yields CDR1 LNHDA and CDR2 SQIVND (reference sequence). The CDR3 sequence is 15 residues long. The V gene end was trimmed by 4 bases and the J gene end by 8 bases; junction bases not matched to a gene: 10. Here the CDR3 DNA reads TGTGCCAGTAGTACCACCGGGACTAGGGGAGATGAGCAGTTCTTC. Its protein product is CASSTTGTRGDEQFF.

J is TRBJ2-1 and V is TRBV2; 13 nucleotides align to TRBD2. Germline loops: CDR1 SNHLY, CDR2 FYNNEI. This CDR3 has 15 residues. V shed 7 bases and J 7 bases; nucleotides not matched to a gene: 7. The CDR3 region has the DNA TGTGCCAGCATCAGTTTGGGACTAGCGGGGAATGAGCAGTTCTTC. This translates into CASISLGLAGNEQFF.

V usage is TRBV5-4 and J usage is TRBJ2-3, with D tentatively TRBD2 (6 bases). Trimming stripped 0 bases from V and 0 bases from J, with 8 bases between. Germline CDR1 and CDR2: SGHNT and YYREEE (reference sequence). CDR3 length: 15 residues. The DNA of the CDR3 is TGTGCCAGCAGCTTGGGGGGGGATAGCACAGATACGCAGTATTTT. It is translated as CASSLGGDSTDTQYF.

V gene TRBV10-3 combines with J gene TRBJ1-1; D is uncertain. The V end was cut by 8 bases, the J end by 3 bases, with 16 bases between. CDR1 and CDR2 (germline): ENHRY, SYGVKD. The CDR3 sequence is 14 residues long. CDR3 residues: CAIGLGGLYTEAFF. The CDR3 DNA reads TGTGCCATCGGTTTAGGAGGGCTGTACACTGAAGCTTTCTTT.